This TCR beta chain was found in a study of shared clonotypes between healthy human individuals. This clone was recorded once. Here immunoSEQ multiplex PCR was the method, and the copy in TCRdb shows in-frame clones only, minus some. This sample has hundreds of thousands of clones, with around 74% found just once. The CDR3 has 13 residues. J was trimmed by 8 bases and V by 3 bases; bases with no gene match: 6. In germline, CDR1 is SGHNT, CDR2 YYREEE (reference sequence). The sequence was collected from a woman aged 25 to 39 in good health. The chain couples TRBV5-4 to TRBJ1-2; the match to TRBD1 covers 8 bases. Sequenced: memory CD4+ T cells sorted from blood. Regarding subset: CD45RA-negative fraction. This CDR3 reads CASSSDRVLGYTF. In DNA form, the CDR3 reads TGTGCCAGCAGCTCGGACAGGGTACTCGGCTACACCTTC.